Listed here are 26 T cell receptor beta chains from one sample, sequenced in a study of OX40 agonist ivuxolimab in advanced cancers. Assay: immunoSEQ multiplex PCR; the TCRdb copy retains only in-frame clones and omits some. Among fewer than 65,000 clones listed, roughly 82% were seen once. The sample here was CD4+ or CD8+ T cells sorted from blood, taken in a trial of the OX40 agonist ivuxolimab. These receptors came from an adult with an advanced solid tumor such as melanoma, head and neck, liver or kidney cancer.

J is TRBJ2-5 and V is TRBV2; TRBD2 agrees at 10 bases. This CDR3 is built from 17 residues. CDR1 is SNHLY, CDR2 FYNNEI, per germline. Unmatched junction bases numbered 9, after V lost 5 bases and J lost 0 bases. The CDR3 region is CASSSLLLAGYQETQYF. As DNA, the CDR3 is TGTGCCAGCAGTTCACTATTACTAGCGGGGTACCAAGAGACCCAGTACTTC.

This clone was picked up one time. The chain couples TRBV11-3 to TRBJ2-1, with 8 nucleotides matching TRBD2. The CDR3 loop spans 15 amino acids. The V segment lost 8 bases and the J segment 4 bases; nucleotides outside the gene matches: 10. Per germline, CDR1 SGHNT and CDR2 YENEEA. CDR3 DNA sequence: TGTGCCAGCGGGTCCACTAGCGGAGGTTACAATGAGCAGTTCTTC. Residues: CASGSTSGGYNEQFF.

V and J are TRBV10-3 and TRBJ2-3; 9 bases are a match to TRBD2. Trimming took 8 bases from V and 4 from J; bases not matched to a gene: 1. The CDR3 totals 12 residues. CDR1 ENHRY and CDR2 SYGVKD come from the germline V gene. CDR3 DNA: TGTGCCATCGGGACTAGCCCAGATACGCAGTATTTT. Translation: CAIGTSPDTQYF.

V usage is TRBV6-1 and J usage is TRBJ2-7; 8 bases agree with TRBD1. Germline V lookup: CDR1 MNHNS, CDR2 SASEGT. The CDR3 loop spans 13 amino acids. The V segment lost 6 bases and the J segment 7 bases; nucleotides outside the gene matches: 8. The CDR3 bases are TGTGCCAGCAGATCGGGACAGGTTCGGGAGCAGTACTTC. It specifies CASRSGQVREQYF.

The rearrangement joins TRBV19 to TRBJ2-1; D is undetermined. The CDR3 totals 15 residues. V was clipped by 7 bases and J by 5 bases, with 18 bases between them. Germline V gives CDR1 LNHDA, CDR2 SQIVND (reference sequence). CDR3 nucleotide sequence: TGTGCCAGTAATAGCAGAAATGAGCTTCACAATGAGCAGTTCTTC. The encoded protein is CASNSRNELHNEQFF. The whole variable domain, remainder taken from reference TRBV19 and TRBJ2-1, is DGGITQSPKYLFRKEGQNVTLSCEQNLNHDAMYWYRQDPGQGLRLIYYSQIVNDFQKGDIAEGYSVSREKKESFPLTVTSAQKNPTAFYLCASNSRNELHNEQFFGPGTRLTVL.

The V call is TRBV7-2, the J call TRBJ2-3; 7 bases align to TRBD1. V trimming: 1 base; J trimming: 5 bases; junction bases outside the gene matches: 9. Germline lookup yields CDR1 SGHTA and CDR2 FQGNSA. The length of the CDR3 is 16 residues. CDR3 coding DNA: TGTGCCAGCAGCTTAGAGAACAGGGGTGCCGAAGATACGCAGTATTTT. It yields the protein CASSLENRGAEDTQYF.

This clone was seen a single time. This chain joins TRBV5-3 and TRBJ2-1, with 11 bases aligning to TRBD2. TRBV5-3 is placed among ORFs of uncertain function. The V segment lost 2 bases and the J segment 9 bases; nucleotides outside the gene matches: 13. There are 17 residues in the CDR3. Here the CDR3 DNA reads TGTGCCAGAAGCTTTCGAGGGTTAGCGGGAGGGGGCGTTGAGCAGTTCTTC. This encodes CARSFRGLAGGGVEQFF.

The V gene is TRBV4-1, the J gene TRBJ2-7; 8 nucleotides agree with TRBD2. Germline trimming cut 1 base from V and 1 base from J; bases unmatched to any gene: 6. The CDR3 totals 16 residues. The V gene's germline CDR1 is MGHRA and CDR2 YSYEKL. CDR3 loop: CASSQGLSGTSYEQYF. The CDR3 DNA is TGCGCCAGCAGCCAAGGCCTTAGCGGGACTTCCTACGAGCAGTACTTC.

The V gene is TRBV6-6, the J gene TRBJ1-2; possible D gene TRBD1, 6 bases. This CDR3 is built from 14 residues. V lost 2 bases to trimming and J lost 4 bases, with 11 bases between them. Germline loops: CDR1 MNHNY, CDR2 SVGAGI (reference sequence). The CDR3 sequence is CASSYTDSVYGYTF. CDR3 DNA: TGTGCCAGCAGTTACACGGACAGCGTCTATGGCTACACCTTC.

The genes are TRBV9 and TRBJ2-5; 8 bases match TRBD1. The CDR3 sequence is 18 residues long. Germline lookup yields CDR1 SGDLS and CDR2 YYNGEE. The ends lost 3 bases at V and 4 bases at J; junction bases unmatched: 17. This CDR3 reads CASSASAGGQGLRETQYF. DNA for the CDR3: TGTGCCAGCAGCGCTTCAGCGGGTGGACAGGGATTACGAGAGACCCAGTACTTC. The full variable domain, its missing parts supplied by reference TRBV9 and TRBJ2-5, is DSGVTQTPKHLITATGQRVTLRCSPRSGDLSVYWYQQSLDQGLQFLIQYYNGEERAKGNILERFSAQQFPDLHSELNLSSLELGDSALYFCASSASAGGQGLRETQYFGPGTRLLVL.

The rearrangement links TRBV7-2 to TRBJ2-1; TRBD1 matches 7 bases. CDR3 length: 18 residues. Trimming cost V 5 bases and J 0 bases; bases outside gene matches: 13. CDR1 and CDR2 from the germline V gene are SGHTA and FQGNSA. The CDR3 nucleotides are TGTGCCAGCAGCCCCTTAAGACAACAGGGGTACTCCTACAATGAGCAGTTCTTC. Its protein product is CASSPLRQQGYSYNEQFF.

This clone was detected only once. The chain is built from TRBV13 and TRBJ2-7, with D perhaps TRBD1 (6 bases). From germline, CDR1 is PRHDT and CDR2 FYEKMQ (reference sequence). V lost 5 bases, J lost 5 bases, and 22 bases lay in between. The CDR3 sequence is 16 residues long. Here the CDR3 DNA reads TGTGCCAGCAGCCAAAGGGGGAGCCCCAGAGGGCACGAGCAGTACTTC. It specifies CASSQRGSPRGHEQYF.

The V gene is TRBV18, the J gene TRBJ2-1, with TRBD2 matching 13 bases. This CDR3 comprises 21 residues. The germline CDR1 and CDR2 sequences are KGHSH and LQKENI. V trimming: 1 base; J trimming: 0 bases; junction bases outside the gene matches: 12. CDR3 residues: CASSPRTVGLAGVSSYNEQFF. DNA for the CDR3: TGTGCCAGCTCACCACGGACGGTAGGACTAGCGGGAGTTAGCTCCTACAATGAGCAGTTCTTC.

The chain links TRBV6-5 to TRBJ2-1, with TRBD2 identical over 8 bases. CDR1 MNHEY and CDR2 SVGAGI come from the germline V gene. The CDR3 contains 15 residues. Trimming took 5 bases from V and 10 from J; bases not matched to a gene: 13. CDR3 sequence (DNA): TGTGCCAGCAGTCCCCCTCAGCGGGGGATTGGAGAGCAGTTCTTC. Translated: CASSPPQRGIGEQFF.

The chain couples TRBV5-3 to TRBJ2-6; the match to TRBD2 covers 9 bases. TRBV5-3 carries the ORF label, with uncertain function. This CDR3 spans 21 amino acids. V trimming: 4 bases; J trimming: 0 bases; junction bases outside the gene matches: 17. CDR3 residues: CARSAGLALKYPISGANVLTF. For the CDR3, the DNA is TGTGCCAGAAGCGCGGGACTAGCATTAAAGTACCCCATCTCTGGGGCCAACGTCCTGACTTTC.

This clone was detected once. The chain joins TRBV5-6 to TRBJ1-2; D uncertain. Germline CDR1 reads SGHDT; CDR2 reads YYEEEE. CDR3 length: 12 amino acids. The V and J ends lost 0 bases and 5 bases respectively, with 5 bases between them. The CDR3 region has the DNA TGTGCCAGCAGCTTGGCTGGGTATGGCTACACCTTC. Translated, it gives CASSLAGYGYTF.

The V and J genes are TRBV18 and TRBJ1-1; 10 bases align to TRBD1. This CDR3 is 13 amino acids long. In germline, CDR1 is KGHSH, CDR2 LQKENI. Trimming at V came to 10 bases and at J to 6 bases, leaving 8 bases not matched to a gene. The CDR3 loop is CATLTGTGAEAFF. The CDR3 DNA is TGTGCCACCCTAACCGGGACAGGGGCTGAAGCTTTCTTT. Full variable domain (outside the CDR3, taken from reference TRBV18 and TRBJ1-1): NAGVMQNPRHLVRRRGQEARLRCSPMKGHSHVYWYRQLPEEGLKFMVYLQKENIIDESGMPKERFSAEFPKEGPSILRIQQVVRGDSAAYFCATLTGTGAEAFFGQGTRLTVV.

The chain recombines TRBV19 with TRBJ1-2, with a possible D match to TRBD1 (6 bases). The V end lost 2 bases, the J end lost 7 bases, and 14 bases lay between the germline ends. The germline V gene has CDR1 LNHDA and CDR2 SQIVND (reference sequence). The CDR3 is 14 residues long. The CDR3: CASSIRGGRGGYTF. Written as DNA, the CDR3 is TGTGCCAGTAGTATAAGAGGTGGCAGGGGTGGCTACACCTTC. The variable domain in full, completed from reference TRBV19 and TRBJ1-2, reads DGGITQSPKYLFRKEGQNVTLSCEQNLNHDAMYWYRQDPGQGLRLIYYSQIVNDFQKGDIAEGYSVSREKKESFPLTVTSAQKNPTAFYLCASSIRGGRGGYTFGSGTRLTVV.

The CDR3 sequence is CASDRGLGDTQYF. Written as DNA, the CDR3 is TGTGCCAGCGACAGGGGGCTGGGAGATACGCAGTATTTT. The genes are TRBV2 and TRBJ2-3; TRBD1 matches 10 bases. The germline V gene has CDR1 SNHLY and CDR2 FYNNEI. The CDR3 contains 13 residues. Trimming took 8 bases from V and 5 from J; bases not matched to a gene: 4.

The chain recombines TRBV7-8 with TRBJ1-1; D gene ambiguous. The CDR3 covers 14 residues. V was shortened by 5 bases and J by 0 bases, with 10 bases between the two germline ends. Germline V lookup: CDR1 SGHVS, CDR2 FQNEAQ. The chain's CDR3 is CASSRLTVNTEAFF. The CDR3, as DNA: TGTGCCAGCAGCCGACTGACGGTGAACACTGAAGCTTTCTTT. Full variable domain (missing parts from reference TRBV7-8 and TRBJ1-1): GAGVSQSPRYKVAKRGQDVALRCDPISGHVSLFWYQQALGQGPEFLTYFQNEAQLDKSGLPSDRFFAERPEGSVSTLKIQRTQQEDSAVYLCASSRLTVNTEAFFGQGTRLTVV.

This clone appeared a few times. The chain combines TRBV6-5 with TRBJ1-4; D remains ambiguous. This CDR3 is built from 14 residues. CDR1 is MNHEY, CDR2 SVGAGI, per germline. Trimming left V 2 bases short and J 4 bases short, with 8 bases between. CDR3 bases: TGTGCCAGCAGTTACAGGCAGCTTAATGAAAAACTGTTTTTT. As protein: CASSYRQLNEKLFF.

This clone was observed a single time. The CDR3 DNA is TGTGCCAGCAGCAGGTTGTCGGAAGCTAACTATGGCTACACCTTC. This codes for CASSRLSEANYGYTF. The J gene is TRBJ1-2, the V gene TRBV7-9; no firm D call. Germline V lookup: CDR1 SEHNR, CDR2 FQNEAQ (reference sequence). The CDR3 sequence is 15 residues long. The germline V and J ends were trimmed by 5 bases and 0 bases, with 13 bases remaining between them.

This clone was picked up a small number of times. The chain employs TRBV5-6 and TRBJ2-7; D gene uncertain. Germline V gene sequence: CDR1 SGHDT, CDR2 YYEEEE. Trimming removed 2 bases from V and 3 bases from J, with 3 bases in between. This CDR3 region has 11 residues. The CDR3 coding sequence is TGTGCCAGCAGCTTTTACTACGAGCAGTACTTC. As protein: CASSFYYEQYF.

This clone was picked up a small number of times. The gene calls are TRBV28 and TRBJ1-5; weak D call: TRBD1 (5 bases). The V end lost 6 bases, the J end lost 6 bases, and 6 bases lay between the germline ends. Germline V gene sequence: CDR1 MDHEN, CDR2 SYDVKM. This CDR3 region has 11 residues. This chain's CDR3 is CASRGVQPQHF. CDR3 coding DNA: TGTGCCAGCAGGGGGGTTCAGCCCCAGCATTTT.

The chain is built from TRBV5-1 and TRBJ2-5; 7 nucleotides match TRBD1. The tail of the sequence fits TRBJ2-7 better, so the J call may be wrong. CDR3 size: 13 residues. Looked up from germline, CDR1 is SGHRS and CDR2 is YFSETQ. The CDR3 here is CASTPTGLYEQYF. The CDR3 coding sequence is TGCGCCAGCACTCCGACAGGGTTGTACGAGCAGTACTTC.

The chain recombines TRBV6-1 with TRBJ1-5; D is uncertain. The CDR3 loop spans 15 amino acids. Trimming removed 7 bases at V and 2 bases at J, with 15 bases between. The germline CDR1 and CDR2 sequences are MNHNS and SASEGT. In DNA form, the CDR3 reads TGTGCCAGCACCTATGACACAGAGGGCAATCAGCCCCAGCATTTT. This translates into CASTYDTEGNQPQHF.